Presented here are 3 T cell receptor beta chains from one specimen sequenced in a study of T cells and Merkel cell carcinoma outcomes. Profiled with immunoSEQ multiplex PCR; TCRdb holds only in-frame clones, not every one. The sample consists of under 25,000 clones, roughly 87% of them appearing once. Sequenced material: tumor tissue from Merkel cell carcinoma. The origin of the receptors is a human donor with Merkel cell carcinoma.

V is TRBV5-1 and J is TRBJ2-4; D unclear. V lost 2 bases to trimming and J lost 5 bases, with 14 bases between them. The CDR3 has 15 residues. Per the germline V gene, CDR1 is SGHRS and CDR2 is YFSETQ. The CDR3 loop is CASSFDSRRENIQYF. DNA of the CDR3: TGCGCCAGCAGCTTCGATTCCCGCCGAGAAAACATTCAGTACTTC.

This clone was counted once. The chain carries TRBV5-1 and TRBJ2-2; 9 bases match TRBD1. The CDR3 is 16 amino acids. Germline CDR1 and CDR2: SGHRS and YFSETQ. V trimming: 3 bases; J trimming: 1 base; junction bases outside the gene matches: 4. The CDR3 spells CASSWTGQGNTGELFF. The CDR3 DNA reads TGCGCCAGCAGCTGGACGGGACAGGGGAACACCGGGGAGCTGTTTTTT.

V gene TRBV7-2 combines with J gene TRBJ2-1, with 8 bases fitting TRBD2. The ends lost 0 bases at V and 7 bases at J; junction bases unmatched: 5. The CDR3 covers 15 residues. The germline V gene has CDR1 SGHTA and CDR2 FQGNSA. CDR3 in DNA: TGTGCCAGCAGCTTAGCCATAGCGGGATTGAATGAGCAGTTCTTC. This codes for CASSLAIAGLNEQFF.